This T cell receptor beta chain appears in the sequencing data of a study of T cell responses to AZD1222 COVID-19 vaccine. Findings of the study overall: Baseline antibody screening turned up just a handful of seropositive AZD1222 recipients.

Generated by immunoSEQ multiplex PCR, the TCRdb table keeps only in-frame clones and is missing some. The table has roughly 70,000 clones, 75% to 90% seen once; the top ten hold about 14%. A word on this clone: The antigen is undetermined.

CDR3 length: 14 amino acids. V was trimmed by 1 base and J by 4 bases, leaving 8 bases between them. Germline values: CDR1 SEHNR, CDR2 FQNEAQ (reference sequence). The sequenced sample was peripheral blood, obtained 28 days after the second AZD1222 dose. This TCR derives from an adult who received the AZD1222 COVID-19 vaccine. The rearrangement links TRBV7-9 to TRBJ1-3; no reliable D call. The CDR3, as DNA: TGTGCCAGCAGCTTAGAAGGCGGGGGAAACACCATATATTTT. This codes for CASSLEGGGNTIYF.